This entry describes one T cell receptor (beta chain). Its ends do not fully match the called genes, so a read error is possible. From the germline J gene comes the end of the CDR3, since the read stops 3 residues before it. These data belong to a study of T cells in women clearing cervical HPV infection. Some clones are missing from TCRdb's copy, which holds only in-frame ones; the method was immunoSEQ multiplex PCR. The sample totals over 15,000 clones. Per germline, CDR1 LGHNA and CDR2 YNFKEQ. The CDR3 runs 15 residues. Sequencing input: blood buffy coat. The gene calls are TRBV4-2 and TRBJ2-7; tentatively, D is TRBD2 (6 bases). The TCR comes from a woman between 18 and 75 years old with a cervical HPV16 infection that either progressed to CIN3+ or cleared (not recorded which). This CDR3 reads CASSQDLGEAYEQYF. The part of the CDR3 DNA that was read is TGCGCCAGCAGCCAAGATCTCGGGGAGGCCTACGAG.